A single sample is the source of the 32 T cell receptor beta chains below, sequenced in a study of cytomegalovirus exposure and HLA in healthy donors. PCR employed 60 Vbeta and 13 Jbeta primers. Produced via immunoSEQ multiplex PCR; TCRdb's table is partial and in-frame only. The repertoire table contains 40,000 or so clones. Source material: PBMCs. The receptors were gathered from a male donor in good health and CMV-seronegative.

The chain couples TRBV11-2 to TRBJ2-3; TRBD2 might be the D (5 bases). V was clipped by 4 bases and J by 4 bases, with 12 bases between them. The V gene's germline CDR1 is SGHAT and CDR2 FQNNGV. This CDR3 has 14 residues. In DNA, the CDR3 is TGTGCCAGCAGCTCGCTTCACGGGGCAGATACGCAGTATTTT. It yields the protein CASSSLHGADTQYF. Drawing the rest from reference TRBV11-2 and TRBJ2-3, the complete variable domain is EAGVAQSPRYKIIEKRQSVAFWCNPISGHATLYWYQQILGQGPKLLIQFQNNGVVDDSQLPKDRFSAERLKGVDSTLKIQPAKLEDSAVYLCASSSLHGADTQYFGPGTRLTVL.

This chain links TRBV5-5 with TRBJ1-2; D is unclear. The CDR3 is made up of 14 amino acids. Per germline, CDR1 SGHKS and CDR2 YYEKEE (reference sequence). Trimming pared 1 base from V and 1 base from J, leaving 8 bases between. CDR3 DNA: TGTGCCAGCAGCTTGACTCTTCTTAACTATGGCTACACCTTC. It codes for CASSLTLLNYGYTF.

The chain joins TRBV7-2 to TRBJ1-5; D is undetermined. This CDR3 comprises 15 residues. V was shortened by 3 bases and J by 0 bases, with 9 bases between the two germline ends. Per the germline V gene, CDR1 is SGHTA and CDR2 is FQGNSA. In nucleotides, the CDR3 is TGTGCCAGCAGCTTCTCGACACTTAGCAATCAGCCCCAGCATTTT. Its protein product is CASSFSTLSNQPQHF.

The CDR3 region has the DNA TGTGCCAGCAGTCCTCGGTCCAGGGGCGATCAGCCCCAGCATTTT. The encoded protein is CASSPRSRGDQPQHF. V is TRBV28 and J is TRBJ1-5; tentatively, D is TRBD1 (6 bases). CDR3 length equals 15 residues. Germline V gene data show CDR1 as MDHEN and CDR2 as SYDVKM. V lost 5 bases, J lost 5 bases, and 16 bases lay in between.

CDR3 loop: CASKNPGLKSEQYF. The CDR3 nucleotides read TGTGCCAGTAAAAACCCGGGACTGAAGTCCGAGCAGTACTTC. This chain connects TRBV7-8 to TRBJ2-7, with D perhaps TRBD2 (6 bases). The germline V and J ends were trimmed by 9 bases and 6 bases, with 21 bases remaining between them. CDR1 SGHVS and CDR2 FQNEAQ come from the germline V gene. This CDR3 comprises 14 residues.

The CDR3 DNA reads as TGTGCCAGTAGTATAGGACAGGTTAATAGCAATCAGCCCCAGCATTTT. Translation: CASSIGQVNSNQPQHF. The chain has TRBV19 and TRBJ1-5, with a possible D match to TRBD1 (6 bases). Germline V CDR1 and CDR2: LNHDA, SQIVND (reference sequence). The length of the CDR3 is 16 residues. Trimming left V 1 base short and J 0 bases short, with 10 bases between. The full variable domain, its missing parts supplied by reference TRBV19 and TRBJ1-5, is DGGITQSPKYLFRKEGQNVTLSCEQNLNHDAMYWYRQDPGQGLRLIYYSQIVNDFQKGDIAEGYSVSREKKESFPLTVTSAQKNPTAFYLCASSIGQVNSNQPQHFGDGTRLSIL.

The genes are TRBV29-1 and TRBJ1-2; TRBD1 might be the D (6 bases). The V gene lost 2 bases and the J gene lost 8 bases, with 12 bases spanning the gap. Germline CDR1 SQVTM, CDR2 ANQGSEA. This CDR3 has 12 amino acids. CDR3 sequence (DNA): TGCAGCGTTGAACTCAGGGGCCGGGGCTACACCTTC. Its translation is CSVELRGRGYTF. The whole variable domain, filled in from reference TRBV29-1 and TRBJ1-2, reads SAVISQKPSRDICQRGTSLTIQCQVDSQVTMMFWYRQQPGQSLTLIATANQGSEATYESGFVIDKFPISRPNLTFSTLTVSNMSPEDSSIYLCSVELRGRGYTFGSGTRLTVV.

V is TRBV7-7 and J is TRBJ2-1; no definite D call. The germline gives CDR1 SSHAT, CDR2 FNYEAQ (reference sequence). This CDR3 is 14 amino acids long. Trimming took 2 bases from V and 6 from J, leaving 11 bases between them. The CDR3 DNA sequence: TGTGCCAGCAGCTTATATGGAGCGTCCAATGAGCAGTTCTTC. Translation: CASSLYGASNEQFF.

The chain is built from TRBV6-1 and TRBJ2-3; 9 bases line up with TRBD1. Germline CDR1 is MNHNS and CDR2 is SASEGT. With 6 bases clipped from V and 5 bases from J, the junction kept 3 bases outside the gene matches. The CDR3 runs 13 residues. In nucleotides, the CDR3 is TGTGCCAGCAGGGACAGGGGAAGAGATACGCAGTATTTT. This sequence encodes CASRDRGRDTQYF.

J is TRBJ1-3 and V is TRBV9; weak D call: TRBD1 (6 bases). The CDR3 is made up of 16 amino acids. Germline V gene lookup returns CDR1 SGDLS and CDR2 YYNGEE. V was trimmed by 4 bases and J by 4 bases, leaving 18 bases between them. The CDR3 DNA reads TGTGCCAGCAGCCCCGAAAGAGGGGGTAAAGGAAACACCATATATTTT. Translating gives CASSPERGGKGNTIYF.

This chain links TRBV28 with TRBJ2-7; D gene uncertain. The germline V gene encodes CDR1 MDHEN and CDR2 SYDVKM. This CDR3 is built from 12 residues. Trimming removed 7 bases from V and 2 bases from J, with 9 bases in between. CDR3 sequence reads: CASKEEAYEQYF. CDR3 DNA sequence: TGTGCCAGCAAAGAGGAAGCCTACGAGCAGTACTTC.

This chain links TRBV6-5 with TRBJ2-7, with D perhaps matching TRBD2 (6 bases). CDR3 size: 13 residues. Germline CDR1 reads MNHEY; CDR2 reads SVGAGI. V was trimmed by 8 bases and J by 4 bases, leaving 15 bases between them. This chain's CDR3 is CASRPGEKYEQYF. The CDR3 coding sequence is TGTGCCAGCCGACCGGGAGAGAAATACGAGCAGTACTTC.

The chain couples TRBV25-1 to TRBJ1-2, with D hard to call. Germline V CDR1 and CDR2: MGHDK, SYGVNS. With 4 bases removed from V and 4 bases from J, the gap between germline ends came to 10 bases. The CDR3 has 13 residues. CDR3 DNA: TGTGCCAGCAGTGGTGCGGCAGTCTATGGCTACACCTTC. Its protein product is CASSGAAVYGYTF.

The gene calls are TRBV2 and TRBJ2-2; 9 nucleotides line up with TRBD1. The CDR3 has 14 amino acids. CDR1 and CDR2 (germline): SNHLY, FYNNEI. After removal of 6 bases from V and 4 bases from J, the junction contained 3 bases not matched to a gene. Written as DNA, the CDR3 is TGTGCCAGCAGACAGGGGGCCGGCACCGGGGAGCTGTTTTTT. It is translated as CASRQGAGTGELFF.

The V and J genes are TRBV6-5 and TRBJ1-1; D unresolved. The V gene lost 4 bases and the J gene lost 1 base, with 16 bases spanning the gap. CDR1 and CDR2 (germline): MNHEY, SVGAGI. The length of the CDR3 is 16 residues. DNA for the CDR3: TGTGCCAGCAGTTCGCCTGAGGCGGCGACGAACACTGAAGCTTTCTTT. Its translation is CASSSPEAATNTEAFF.

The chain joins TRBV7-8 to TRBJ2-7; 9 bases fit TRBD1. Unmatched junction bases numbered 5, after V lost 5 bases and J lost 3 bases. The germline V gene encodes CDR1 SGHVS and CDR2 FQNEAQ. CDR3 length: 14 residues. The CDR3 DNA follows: TGTGCCAGCAGCGGACAGGACAGGGGCTACGAGCAGTACTTC. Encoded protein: CASSGQDRGYEQYF.

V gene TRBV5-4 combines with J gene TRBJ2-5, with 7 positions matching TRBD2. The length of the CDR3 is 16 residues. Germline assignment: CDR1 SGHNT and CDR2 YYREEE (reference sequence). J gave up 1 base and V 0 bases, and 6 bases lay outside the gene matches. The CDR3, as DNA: TGTGCCAGCAGCTTGGGCCTAGCGGCGATCCAAGAGACCCAGTACTTC. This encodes CASSLGLAAIQETQYF.

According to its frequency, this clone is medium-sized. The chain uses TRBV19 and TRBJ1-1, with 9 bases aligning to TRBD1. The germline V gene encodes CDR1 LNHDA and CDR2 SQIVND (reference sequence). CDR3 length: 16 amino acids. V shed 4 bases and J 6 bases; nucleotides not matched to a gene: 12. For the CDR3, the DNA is TGTGCCAGTAGTACCGGAAGGGGACAGGGTACCGCTGAAGCTTTCTTT. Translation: CASSTGRGQGTAEAFF.

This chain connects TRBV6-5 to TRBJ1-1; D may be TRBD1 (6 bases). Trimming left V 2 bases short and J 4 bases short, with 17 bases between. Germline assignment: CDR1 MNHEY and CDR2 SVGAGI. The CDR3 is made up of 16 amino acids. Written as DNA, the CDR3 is TGTGCCAGCAGTTACCCGGGGGCCCGGGGGGGCACTGAAGCTTTCTTT. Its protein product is CASSYPGARGGTEAFF.

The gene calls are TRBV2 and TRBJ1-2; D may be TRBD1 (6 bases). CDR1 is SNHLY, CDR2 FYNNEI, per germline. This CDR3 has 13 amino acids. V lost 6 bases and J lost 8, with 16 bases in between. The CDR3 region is CASSDSGDRGYTF. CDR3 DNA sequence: TGTGCCAGCAGCGACTCAGGGGACCGGGGCTACACCTTC.

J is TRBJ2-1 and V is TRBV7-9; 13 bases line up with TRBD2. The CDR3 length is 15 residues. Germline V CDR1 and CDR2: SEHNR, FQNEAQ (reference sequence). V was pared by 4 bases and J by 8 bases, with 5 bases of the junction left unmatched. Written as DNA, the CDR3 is TGTGCCAGCAGCTCACTAGCGGGGGGGCCAGATGAGCAGTTCTTC. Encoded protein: CASSSLAGGPDEQFF.

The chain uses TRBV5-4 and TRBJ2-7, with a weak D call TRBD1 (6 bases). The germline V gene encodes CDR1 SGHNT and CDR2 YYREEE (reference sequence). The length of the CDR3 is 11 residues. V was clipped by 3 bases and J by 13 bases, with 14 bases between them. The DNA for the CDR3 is TGTGCCAGCAGCTCGCACCGGGACACCTACTTC. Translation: CASSSHRDTYF.

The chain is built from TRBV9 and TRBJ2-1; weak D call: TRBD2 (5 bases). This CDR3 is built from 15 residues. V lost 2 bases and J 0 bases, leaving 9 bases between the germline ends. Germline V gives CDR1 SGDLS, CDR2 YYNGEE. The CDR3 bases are TGTGCCAGCAGCGTTGCGGGCGACTCCTACAATGAGCAGTTCTTC. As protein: CASSVAGDSYNEQFF.

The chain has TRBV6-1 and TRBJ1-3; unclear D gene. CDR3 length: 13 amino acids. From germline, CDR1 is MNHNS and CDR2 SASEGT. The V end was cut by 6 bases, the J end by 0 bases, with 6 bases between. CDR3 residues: CASRSYSGNTIYF. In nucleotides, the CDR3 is TGTGCCAGCAGATCTTACTCTGGAAACACCATATATTTT.

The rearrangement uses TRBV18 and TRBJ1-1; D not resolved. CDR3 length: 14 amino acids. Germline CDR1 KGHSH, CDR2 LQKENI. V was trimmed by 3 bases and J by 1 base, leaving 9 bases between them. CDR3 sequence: CASSPIDTNTEAFF. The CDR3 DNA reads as TGTGCCAGCTCACCGATCGACACGAACACTGAAGCTTTCTTT.

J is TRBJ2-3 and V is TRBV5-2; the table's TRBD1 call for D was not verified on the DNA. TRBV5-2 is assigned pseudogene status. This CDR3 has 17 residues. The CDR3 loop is CASMSRHVSMSTDTQYF. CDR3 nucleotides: TGTGCCAGCATGAGTAGACACGTGTCTATGTCGACAGATACACAGTATTTT.

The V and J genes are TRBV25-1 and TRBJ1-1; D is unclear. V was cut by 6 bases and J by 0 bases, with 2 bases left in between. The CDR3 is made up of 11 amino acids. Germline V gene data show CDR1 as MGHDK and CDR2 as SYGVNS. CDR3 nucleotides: TGTGCCAGCAGCGTGAACACTGAAGCTTTCTTT. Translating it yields CASSVNTEAFF. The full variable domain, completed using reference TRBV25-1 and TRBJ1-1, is EADIYQTPRYLVIGTGKKITLECSQTMGHDKMYWYQQDPGMELHLIHYSYGVNSTEKGDLSSESTVSRIRTEHFPLTLESARPSHTSQYLCASSVNTEAFFGQGTRLTVV.

The CDR3 reads CASSLAPGYNSPLHF. DNA of the CDR3: TGTGCCAGCAGCTTGGCCCCAGGGTATAATTCACCCCTCCACTTT. This chain connects TRBV5-5 to TRBJ1-6; tentative D call: TRBD1 (5 bases). This CDR3 has 15 residues. Germline V gives CDR1 SGHKS, CDR2 YYEKEE (reference sequence). Trimming shortened V by 0 bases and J by 4 bases, and 8 bases separated the two germline ends.

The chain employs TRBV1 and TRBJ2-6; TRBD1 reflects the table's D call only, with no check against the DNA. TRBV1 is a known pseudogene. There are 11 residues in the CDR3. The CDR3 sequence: CTASGANVLTF. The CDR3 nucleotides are TGCACGGCCTCTGGGGCCAACGTCCTGACTTTC.

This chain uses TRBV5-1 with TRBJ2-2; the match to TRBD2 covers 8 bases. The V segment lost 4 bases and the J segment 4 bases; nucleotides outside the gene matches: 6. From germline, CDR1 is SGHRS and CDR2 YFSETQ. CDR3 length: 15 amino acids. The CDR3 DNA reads TGCGCCAGCAGCCCGGGACTAGTGATCACCGGGGAGCTGTTTTTT. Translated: CASSPGLVITGELFF.

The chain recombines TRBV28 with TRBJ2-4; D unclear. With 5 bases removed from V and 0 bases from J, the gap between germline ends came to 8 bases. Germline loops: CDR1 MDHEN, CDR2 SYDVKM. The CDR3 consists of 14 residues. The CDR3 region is CASSPPSAKNIQYF. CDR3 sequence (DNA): TGTGCCAGCAGTCCCCCTTCAGCCAAAAACATTCAGTACTTC.

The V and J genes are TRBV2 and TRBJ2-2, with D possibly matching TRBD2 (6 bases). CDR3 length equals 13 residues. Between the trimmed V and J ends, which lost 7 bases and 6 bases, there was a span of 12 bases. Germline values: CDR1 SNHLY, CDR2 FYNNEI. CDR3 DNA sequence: TGTGCCAGCATCGCCAGGGAGGCCGGGGAGCTGTTTTTT. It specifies CASIAREAGELFF.